In this sample, the clone carrying this T cell receptor beta chain turned up many times. The antigen remains undetermined. There are 15 residues in the CDR3. Germline-derived CDR1 and CDR2 are SGHKS and YYEKEE (reference sequence). V gave up 2 bases and J gave up 3 bases, with 14 bases separating them. The record originates from a study of human T cells and chemical hapten exposure. For the study at large: Doses of diphenylcyclopropenone went to the patients' scalps weekly throughout the roughly 22-week study. Patients having alopecia areata, totalis or universalis were mostly female.

In the authors' workflow: Samples ranged from 23,224 to 690,600 TCRs, with a median of 95,638. TCRdb re-derived calls from the RACE reads in MiXCR, one entry per CDR3 protein. Here the V and J calls rest on TCRdb's processing, not on the authors' analysis. The table lists some 42,000 distinct CDR3 sequences, approximately 9% of them singletons. The time point is: patch test 2, 6 weeks after DPC sensitization. Indicated treatment: therapeutic diphenylcyclopropenone sensitization with weekly scalp DPC. Findings and limits, study-wide: Correlating positively with patch test score were the PT1 expanded TCR counts.

The specimen comprised whole blood, sampled in connection with sensitization to the hapten diphenylcyclopropenone (DPC). The V call is TRBV5-5, the J call TRBJ2-5, with D tentatively TRBD1 (5 bases). The sequence derives from a woman in her thirties or forties with alopecia areata. Some clones in this sample may be carry-over from other donors' samples. CDR3 DNA: TGTGCCAGCAGCTTCAATCTTAGGGGAAAAGAGACCCAGTACTTC. This encodes CASSFNLRGKETQYF.